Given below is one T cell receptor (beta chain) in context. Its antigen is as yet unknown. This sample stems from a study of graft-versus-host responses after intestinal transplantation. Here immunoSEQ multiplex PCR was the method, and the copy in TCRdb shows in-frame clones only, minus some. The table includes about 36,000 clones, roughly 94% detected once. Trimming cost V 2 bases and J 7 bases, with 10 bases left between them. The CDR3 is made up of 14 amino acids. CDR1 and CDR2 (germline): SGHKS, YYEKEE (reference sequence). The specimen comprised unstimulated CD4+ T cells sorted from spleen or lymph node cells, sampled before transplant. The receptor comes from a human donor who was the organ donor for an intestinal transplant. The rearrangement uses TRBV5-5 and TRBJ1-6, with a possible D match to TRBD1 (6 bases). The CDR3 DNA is TGTGCCAGCAGCTTTAGACAGGAAAATTCACCCCTCCACTTT. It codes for CASSFRQENSPLHF. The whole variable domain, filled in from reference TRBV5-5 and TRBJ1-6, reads DAGVTQSPTHLIKTRGQQVTLRCSPISGHKSVSWYQQVLGQGPQFIFQYYEKEERGRGNFPDRFSARQFPNYSSELNVNALLLGDSALYLCASSFRQENSPLHFGNGTRLTVT.